This TCR beta chain comes out of a study of radiotherapy plus CTLA-4 blockade in lung cancer. On the study more broadly: Objective responses were documented in over 15% of patients, with disease control in roughly 33%.

About this clone: Antigen unknown.

Study results and limitations: In blood, tumor-derived TCR clones expanded after radiotherapy plus ipilimumab. Together with interferon-beta, which increased in serum after radiation, early dynamic changes in blood T cell clones were reportedly the best predictors of response.

The protocol was immunoSEQ multiplex PCR, while the TCRdb copy is restricted to in-frame clones and leaves out a portion. The sample has 110,000 or so clones, about 77% seen once; the top ten hold 4.5% to 6.5%. Germline CDR1 SEHNR, CDR2 FQNEAQ (reference sequence). V gave up 7 bases and J gave up 0 bases, with 14 bases separating them. The CDR3 runs to 15 residues. This sequence was found in a human donor with non-small cell lung cancer who had a partial response to radiotherapy plus ipilimumab. Sequences were derived from peripheral blood, sampled from a patient treated with radiotherapy plus ipilimumab. The chain employs TRBV7-9 and TRBJ2-3, with a weak D call TRBD2 (5 bases). For the CDR3, the DNA is TGTGCCAGCATCCTTAACTCGGGAAGCACAGATACGCAGTATTTT. Protein product: CASILNSGSTDTQYF.